The entry that follows covers one T cell receptor (beta chain) sequence. What it recognizes is unknown. Vbeta (60) and Jbeta (13) primers were used in the PCR. The protocol was immunoSEQ multiplex PCR, while the TCRdb copy is restricted to in-frame clones and leaves out a portion. The sample shows 150,000 to 200,000 clones, 80% of them seen only once. The data were taken from a study of cytomegalovirus exposure and HLA in healthy donors. Overall study results and limits: The authors reported that TCR beta sequences could predict HLA-A and HLA-B alleles. These predictions were accurate for most subjects in the first cohort. Sequencing likely produced, as an artifact, a cluster of highly shared sequence variants.

V was cut by 1 base and J by 3 bases, with 13 bases left in between. Germline lookup yields CDR1 MGHDK and CDR2 SYGVNS. This CDR3 region has 15 residues. The sequence came from a girl between 5 and 17 years old in good health and CMV-seropositive. The sequenced sample was PBMCs. The chain employs TRBV25-1 and TRBJ2-7, with TRBD1 as a possible D gene (5 bases). The CDR3 sequence: CASSEFDSSGYEQYF. In DNA, the CDR3 is TGTGCCAGCAGTGAATTCGACAGTTCGGGCTACGAGCAGTACTTC.